A single sample is the source of the 8 T cell receptor beta chains below, sequenced in a study of shared clonotypes between healthy human individuals (dated by TCRdb to the early 2020s). Library prep was done by the immunoSEQ multiplex PCR assay. TCRdb took over this immuneACCESS table, retaining in-frame rearrangements with V and J assigned. Such tables are incomplete; in checked studies, under half of the missing clones stem from an unresolved V gene, and the remainder is unexplained. Here the sample has 800,000 to 1,200,000 clones; 75% to 85% occur a single time. Approximately 0.56% of the sample comes from the top ten. Input material: memory CD4+ T cells from PBMCs. The sample's cell subset or site label is to be understood as: CD45RA-negative fraction. These receptors were collected from a man aged 18 to 30 in good health. Some clones in this sample may be carry-over from other donors' samples.

The chain has TRBV4-1 and TRBJ1-4; 7 positions agree with TRBD1. From germline, CDR1 is MGHRA and CDR2 YSYEKL. Losses at the gene ends were 4 bases for V and 8 bases for J; bases not matched to a gene: 7. This CDR3 contains 14 residues. In nucleotides, the CDR3 is TGCGCCAGCAGCCTAGACAGGGTGGGCGAAAAACTGTTTTTT. The encoded protein is CASSLDRVGEKLFF.

The chain recombines TRBV10-3 with TRBJ1-4, with D tentatively TRBD1 (5 bases). Germline CDR1 reads ENHRY; CDR2 reads SYGVKD. Trimming left V 5 bases short and J 4 bases short, with 14 bases between. This CDR3 contains 15 residues. CDR3: CAISRGGNRNEKLFF. The DNA of the CDR3 is TGTGCCATCAGTAGGGGCGGTAACCGTAATGAAAAACTGTTTTTT.

In its sample, this clone was seen a few times. This chain links TRBV9 with TRBJ2-6; unclear D gene. There are 16 residues in the CDR3. Germline V lookup: CDR1 SGDLS, CDR2 YYNGEE. Trimming cost V 0 bases and J 0 bases, with 7 bases left between them. The CDR3 reads CASSVGVGSGANVLTF. CDR3 nucleotides: TGTGCCAGCAGCGTAGGAGTCGGCTCTGGGGCCAACGTCCTGACTTTC.

This chain uses TRBV4-1 with TRBJ2-2; TRBD2 matches at 10 bases. Looked up from germline, CDR1 is MGHRA and CDR2 is YSYEKL. The CDR3 spans 21 residues. V gave up 3 bases and J gave up 1 base; unmatched junction bases: 17. The CDR3 loop is CASSQTGFRLWTSGNTGELFF. CDR3 nucleotides: TGCGCCAGCAGCCAGACAGGCTTTCGTCTGTGGACTAGCGGGAACACCGGGGAGCTGTTTTTT.

This chain joins TRBV12-5 and TRBJ2-1; D call uncertain. V lost 1 base and J 0 bases, leaving 13 bases between the germline ends. CDR3 length: 17 residues. Per the germline V gene, CDR1 is LGHNT and CDR2 is FRNRAP. CDR3 DNA sequence: TGTGCTAGTGGTTTGGATCTCGCGAGTAGCTCCTACAATGAGCAGTTCTTC. Translation: CASGLDLASSSYNEQFF. Based on the CDR3 plus reference TRBV12-5 and TRBJ2-1, the full variable domain is DARVTQTPRHKVTEMGQEVTMRCQPILGHNTVFWYRQTMMQGLELLAYFRNRAPLDDSGMPKDRFSAEMPDATLATLKIQPSEPRDSAVYFCASGLDLASSSYNEQFFGPGTRLTVL.

The V call is TRBV27, the J call TRBJ2-7; D is possibly TRBD1 or TRBD2 (5 bases each). The V end was cut by 5 bases, the J end by 11 bases, with 22 bases between. Per the germline V gene, CDR1 is MNHEY and CDR2 is SMNVEV (reference sequence). CDR3 length equals 14 residues. The CDR3 DNA reads TGTGCCAGCAGTCCTGAGCCGGGACCAAGAAGGAAGTACTTC. As protein: CASSPEPGPRRKYF.

The chain is built from TRBV20-1 and TRBJ2-5; TRBD2 matches 7 bases. The CDR3 totals 10 residues. V lost 5 bases, J lost 11 bases, and 5 bases stayed unmatched. The germline gives CDR1 DFQATT, CDR2 SNEGSKA (reference sequence). The chain's CDR3 is CSALSGKQYF. For the CDR3, the DNA is TGCAGTGCTCTGAGCGGGAAGCAGTACTTC.

This clone was seen a few times. V gene TRBV2 combines with J gene TRBJ2-1; a weak D match, TRBD1 (6 bases). CDR1 SNHLY and CDR2 FYNNEI come from the germline V gene. This CDR3 has 15 residues. The germline V and J ends were trimmed by 5 bases and 9 bases, with 20 bases remaining between them. The CDR3 sequence: CASSSTRALQGEQFF. The CDR3 coding sequence is TGTGCCAGCAGTAGTACTAGAGCCCTACAGGGTGAGCAGTTCTTC.